This TCR beta chain is drawn from a study of blood T cell repertoires in COVID-19. About the research overall: From T cells, B-cell-depleted T cells, or PBMCs came the material, which was cDNA or gDNA.

Original processing notes: Reference gene primer amplification yielded estimated nucleated cell counts. The repertoire was sequenced with immunoSEQ multiplex PCR; TCRdb's copy has only in-frame clones and lacks some. The V and J calls and clone size are taken from that table; D and trimming were inferred from the DNA. The sample holds around 150,000 clones, 92% seen once. This CDR3 is 18 amino acids long. Germline loops: CDR1 MNHEY, CDR2 SMNVEV (reference sequence). After removal of 5 bases from V and 7 bases from J, the junction contained 14 bases not matched to a gene. Sequenced sample: peripheral blood. V and J are TRBV27 and TRBJ2-3; 14 bases fit TRBD2. This TCR derives from a young man with COVID-19, enrolled during active disease. The CDR3 loop is CASSPSGTSGGAQHTQYF. DNA for the CDR3: TGTGCCAGCAGTCCCTCCGGGACTAGCGGGGGTGCACAACATACGCAGTATTTT.